A selection of T cell receptor beta chains follows, all from one sample in a study of blood T cell repertoires in COVID-19. The method was immunoSEQ multiplex PCR; TCRdb's version includes in-frame clones alone and lacks a portion of them. Of approximately 47,000 clones listed, 86% were seen once; the top ten hold about 2.5%. The sequenced sample was peripheral blood. The source is an elderly woman with COVID-19, enrolled during active disease. The CDR3 runs from the conserved cysteine through the conserved F or W. Fields, in order: clone size, J gene, D gene, V gene, CDR3 DNA, CDR3 protein. D genes are given only for firm matches. Size is stated for part of the rows, as once, few or many counts, or as a class when the clone is expanded.

>-|TRBJ1-2|-|TRBV29-1
TGCAGCGTTACTGGACTCGGGAATTACTATGGCTACACCTTC
CSVTGLGNYYGYTF
>-|TRBJ2-6|-|TRBV7-9
TGTGCCAGCAGCTTAGGAGGGTCTCCAGGGGCCAACGTCCTGACTTTC
CASSLGGSPGANVLTF
>once|TRBJ2-3|TRBD2|TRBV4-2
TGTGCCAGCAGCCGAAGTCTAGCGGGTGGCACAGATACGCAGTATTTT
CASSRSLAGGTDTQYF
>-|TRBJ2-1|-|TRBV19
TGTGCCAGTAGTTGGGGGAGGAATGAGCAGTTCTTC
CASSWGRNEQFF
>-|TRBJ1-6|TRBD1|TRBV11-2
TGTGCCAGCAGCATCACCGGGACAGGGGGCTTGGGGGCCCTCCACTTT
CASSITGTGGLGALHF
>-|TRBJ1-2|-|TRBV18
TGTGCCAGCTCACCTGGGGCAGCTCAGGGGAATTATGGCTACACCTTC
CASSPGAAQGNYGYTF
>-|TRBJ1-1|-|TRBV29-1
TGCAGCGCCGGAGCATTACAGAACACTGAAGCTTTCTTT
CSAGALQNTEAFF
>-|TRBJ1-2|TRBD1|TRBV6-5
TGTGCCAGCAGCCGGGACAGGGGGGTGGTAAATGGCTACACCTTC
CASSRDRGVVNGYTF
>-|TRBJ2-5|TRBD2|TRBV5-1
TGCGCCAGCAGCGATACTAGCGGCCAAGAGACCCAGTACTTC
CASSDTSGQETQYF
>-|TRBJ1-1|-|TRBV28
TGTGCCAGCAGTTTTAAGGCAGGGAGGTCAGCAATGAACACTGAAGCTTTCTTT
CASSFKAGRSAMNTEAFF
>-|TRBJ2-2|TRBD2|TRBV7-3
TGTGCCAGCAGCTTAAGCGGGGGAGCCGGGGAGCTGTTTTTT
CASSLSGGAGELFF
>-|TRBJ2-7|-|TRBV6-1
TGTGCCAGCAGTGAAGGGGGCAGGGGCTACGAGCAGTACTTC
CASSEGGRGYEQYF
>-|TRBJ2-7|-|TRBV24-1
TGTGCCACCAGTGACCGAACGACAGCCTACGAGCAGTACTTC
CATSDRTTAYEQYF
>-|TRBJ2-3|-|TRBV4-2
TGTGCCAGCAGCCAGAGCGGGCTTGGCACAGATACGCAGTATTTT
CASSQSGLGTDTQYF
>-|TRBJ1-1|TRBD1|TRBV5-5
TGTGCCAGCAGCTTGGTGGACAGGGTGAACACTGAAGCTTTCTTT
CASSLVDRVNTEAFF
>medium-sized|TRBJ2-2|-|TRBV21-1
TGTGCCAGCAGCTCGGCGAGACAGGGCTCCGGGGAGCTGTTTTTT
CASSSARQGSGELFF
>-|TRBJ1-2|-|TRBV29-1
TGCAGCGTTGATGACAGCACTAACTATGGCTACACCTTC
CSVDDSTNYGYTF
>-|TRBJ1-2|TRBD1|TRBV7-9
TGTGCCAGCAGCTTAGTTGCGTTTGGGGTGAACAGGGGTTCGGTGAGCTACACCTTC
CASSLVAFGVNRGSVSYTF
>-|TRBJ2-7|TRBD1|TRBV6-5
TGTGCCCAGTGGGCAGGGGGCTACGAGCAGTACTTC
CAQWAGGYEQYF
>-|TRBJ2-6|-|TRBV6-1
TGTGCCAGCAGTGCACAGAGCCACTCTGGGGCCAACGTCCTGACTTTC
CASSAQSHSGANVLTF
>-|TRBJ1-1|-|TRBV25-1
TGTGCCAGCAGAGCGACAGGAAGCTTAGGGGCTTTCTTT
CASRATGSLGAFF
>few|TRBJ2-5|-|TRBV6-5
TGTGCCAGCAACCGAGGACCAGGGGCGGGAGAGACCCAGTACTTC
CASNRGPGAGETQYF
>-|TRBJ1-1|-|TRBV27
TGTGCCAGCAGTCCCTGGGGAGCGGGGGTGAACACTGAAGCTTTCTTT
CASSPWGAGVNTEAFF
>-|TRBJ1-1|-|TRBV9
TGTGCCAGCAGTATATTACTTAACACTGAAGCTTTCTTT
CASSILLNTEAFF
>-|TRBJ1-5|TRBD1|TRBV4-1
TGCGCCAGCAGCCAGGCCGGGACAGATAGCAATCAGCCCCAGCATTTT
CASSQAGTDSNQPQHF
>few|TRBJ1-2|TRBD1|TRBV6-5
TGTGCCAGCAGTTGGGACAGCCCGACTAACTATGGCTACACCTTC
CASSWDSPTNYGYTF
>-|TRBJ2-7|TRBD1|TRBV27
TGTGCCAGCAGTTTAGGAAGAAGCAGGGGGTCTTACGAGCAGTACTTC
CASSLGRSRGSYEQYF
>-|TRBJ1-6|TRBD1|TRBV6-5
TGTGCCAGCAGGCGGGACAGACGTTCACCCCTCCACTTT
CASRRDRRSPLHF
>-|TRBJ1-2|TRBD1|TRBV30
TGTGCCTGGAGTAAAATCCGGGACAGGGGGCAGTGGGGCTACACCTTC
CAWSKIRDRGQWGYTF
>-|TRBJ1-4|-|TRBV30
TGTGCCTGGACCGTCGCCCGGGGGGGGCGGACTAATGAAAAACTGTTTTTT
CAWTVARGGRTNEKLFF
>-|TRBJ1-2|-|TRBV3-1/TRBV3-2
TGTGCCAGCAGCCAAGGGACGGGGTATAGCTACACCTTC
CASSQGTGYSYTF
>-|TRBJ2-5|TRBD1|TRBV5-1
TGCGCCAGCAGCTTGGGGGGACAGAGCGGAGAGACCCAGTACTTC
CASSLGGQSGETQYF
>-|TRBJ1-4|-|TRBV3-1/TRBV3-2
TGTGCCAGCAGCCAAACCCAACGGGGACTGAGTAATGAAAAACTGTTTTTT
CASSQTQRGLSNEKLFF